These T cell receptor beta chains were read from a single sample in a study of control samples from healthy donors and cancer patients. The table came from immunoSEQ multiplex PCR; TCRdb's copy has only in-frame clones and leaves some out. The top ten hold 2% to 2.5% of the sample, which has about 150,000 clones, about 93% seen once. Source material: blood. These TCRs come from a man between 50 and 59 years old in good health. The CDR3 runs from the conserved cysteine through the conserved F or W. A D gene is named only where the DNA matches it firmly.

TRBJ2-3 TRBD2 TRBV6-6 TGTGCCAGCAGCCGGACTAGCGGGAGAACAGATACGCAGTATTTT CASSRTSGRTDTQYF
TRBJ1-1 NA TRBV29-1 TGCAGCGTTCAGGGGAGGTGGAGGCGCACTGAAGCTTTCTTT CSVQGRWRRTEAFF
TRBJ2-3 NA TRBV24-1 TGTGCCACCAGTGCTAGCAGAACTAGCACAGATACGCAGTATTTT CATSASRTSTDTQYF
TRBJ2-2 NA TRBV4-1 TGCGCCAGCAGCCAAGATTCGAGTAACACCGGGGAGCTGTTTTTT CASSQDSSNTGELFF
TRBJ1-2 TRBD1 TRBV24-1 TGTGCCACCAGTGATTCGAATGTCCCGGGACAGGGGGATCGTGGCCACACCTTC CATSDSNVPGQGDRGHTF
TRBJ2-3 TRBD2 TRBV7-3 TGTGCCAGCAGCCAATTTCCGGGACTAGCGGGAGAGGGAACAGATACGCAGTATTTT CASSQFPGLAGEGTDTQYF
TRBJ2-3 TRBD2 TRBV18 TGTGCCAGCTCACCAAGGCTAGCGGGGAGCACAGATACGCAGTATTTT CASSPRLAGSTDTQYF
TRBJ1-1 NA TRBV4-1 TGCGCCAGCAGCCAAGTCGACAGGCGAAACACTGAAGCTTTCTTT CASSQVDRRNTEAFF
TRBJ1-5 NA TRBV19 TGTGCCAGTAGTTCTTTTGGGGGGGGCAGGAATAGCAATCAGCCCCAGCATTTT CASSSFGGGRNSNQPQHF
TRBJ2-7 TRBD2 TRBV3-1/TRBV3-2 TGTGCCAGCAGCCAAGTATCTAGCGGGAAGGTCGAGCAGTACTTC CASSQVSSGKVEQYF
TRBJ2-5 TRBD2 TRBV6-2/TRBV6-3 TGTGCCAGCAGTTACGGCGGGAGAGAAGAGACCCAGTACTTC CASSYGGREETQYF
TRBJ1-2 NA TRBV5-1 TGCGCCAGCAGAAAGGAGGTTAACTATGGCTACACCTTC CASRKEVNYGYTF
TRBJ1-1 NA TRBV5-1 TGCGCCAGCAGCTTGGCCGCCTACCGTCCGGACACTGAAGCTTTCTTT CASSLAAYRPDTEAFF
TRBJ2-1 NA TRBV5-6 TGTGCCAGCAGCCATAGGGATAATCTCAGGAATGAGCAGTTCTTC CASSHRDNLRNEQFF
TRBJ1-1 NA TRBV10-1 TGCGCCAGCAGTGGGAGTCTGAGGGGTGAAGCTTTCTTT CASSGSLRGEAFF
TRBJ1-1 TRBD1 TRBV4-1 TGCGCCAGCAGCCAACCAGGGGGATACACTGAAGCTTTCTTT CASSQPGGYTEAFF
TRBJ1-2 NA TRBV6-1 TGTGCCAGCAGTGAAGCTCCAGGCAACTATGGCTACACCTTC CASSEAPGNYGYTF
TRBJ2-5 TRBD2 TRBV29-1 TGCAGCGTTGAAGGGCGGGGGATCCAAGAGACCCAGTACTTC CSVEGRGIQETQYF
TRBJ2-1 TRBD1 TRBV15 TGTGCCACCAGCAGAGGCAGGGGGATCCGTTTGAATGAGCAGTTCTTC CATSRGRGIRLNEQFF
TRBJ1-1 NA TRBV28 TGTGCCAGCAGTTTGACAGCTAGGAACACTGAAGCTTTCTTT CASSLTARNTEAFF
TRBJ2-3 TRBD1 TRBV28 TGTGCCGGGGGACAGGGCGGATATACGCAGTATTTT CAGGQGGYTQYF
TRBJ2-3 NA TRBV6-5 TGTGCCAGCAGTCCCCTGTTCGGGGGTACGCAGTATTTT CASSPLFGGTQYF